Listed here is a single T cell receptor beta chain. With 5 bases removed from V and 11 bases from J, the gap between germline ends came to 14 bases. The CDR3 contains 12 residues. From germline, CDR1 is KGHDR and CDR2 SFDVKD. This record comes from a study of blood T cell repertoires in COVID-19. Study overall: COVID-19 samples, acute and convalescent, were from the United States, Italy and Spain. T cells, B-cell-depleted T cells, or PBMCs provided the cDNA or gDNA that served as material.

Authors' methods: Using reference gene primer amplification, nucleated cell counts were estimated. Using immunoSEQ multiplex PCR, the repertoire was profiled, and TCRdb retains in-frame clones only, with some absent. The DNA was the basis for D and trimming; V, J and clone size are from that table. The table lists 300,000 to 350,000 clones, roughly 90% of them singletons. The chain employs TRBV24-1 and TRBJ1-1; possible D gene TRBD1, 5 bases. Sample: peripheral blood. This receptor was identified in a woman in her 70s with COVID-19, enrolled during active disease. CDR3 region: CATSAPGREAFF. CDR3 DNA: TGTGCCACCAGTGCCCCAGGGCGGGAGGCTTTCTTT.